This T cell receptor beta chain appears in the sequencing data of a study of blood T cell repertoires in COVID-19. Study-level information: Sites across the United States, Italy and Spain contributed samples from acute and convalescent COVID-19. T cells, B-cell-depleted T cells, or PBMCs provided the cDNA or gDNA that served as material.

Under the authors' procedure: Reference gene primer amplification gave estimated nucleated cell counts. Sequencing used immunoSEQ multiplex PCR; TCRdb keeps in-frame clones, though not all of them. The DNA was the basis for D and trimming; V, J and clone size are from that table. The profile shows 250,000 or so clones, 80% to 85% of them singletons. The sequence derives from a woman in her thirties or forties who had recovered from COVID-19. The sample comprised peripheral blood.

The CDR3 nucleotides read TGTGCCAGCAGCCTGAACACCGGGGAGCTGTTTTTT. The encoded protein is CASSLNTGELFF. This chain joins TRBV12-3 or TRBV12-4 and TRBJ2-2, with D uncertain. The CDR3 is 12 amino acids. V lost 6 bases and J lost 1, with 3 bases in between.